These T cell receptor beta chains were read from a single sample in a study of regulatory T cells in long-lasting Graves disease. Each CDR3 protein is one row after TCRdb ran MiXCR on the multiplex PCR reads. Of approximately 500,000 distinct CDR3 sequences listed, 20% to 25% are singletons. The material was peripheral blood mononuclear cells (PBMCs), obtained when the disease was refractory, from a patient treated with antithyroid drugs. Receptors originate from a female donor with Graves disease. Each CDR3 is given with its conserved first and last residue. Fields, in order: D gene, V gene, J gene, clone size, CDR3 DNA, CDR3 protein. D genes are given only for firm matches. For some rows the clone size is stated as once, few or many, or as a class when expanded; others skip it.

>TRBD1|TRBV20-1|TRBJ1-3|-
TGCAGTGCTCAGGGGCAGGGGGTCGGAAACACCATATATTTT
CSAQGQGVGNTIYF
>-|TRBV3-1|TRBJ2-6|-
TGTGCCAGCAGCCAAGTCGCAGGGATTGGGGCCAACGTCCTGACTTTC
CASSQVAGIGANVLTF
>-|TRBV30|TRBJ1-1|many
TGTGCCTGGAGTGTATCGGTGGGCACTGAAGCTTTCTTT
CAWSVSVGTEAFF
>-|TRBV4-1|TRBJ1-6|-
TGCGCCAGCAGCCTCCTCCCAGGGAATTCACCCCTCCACTTT
CASSLLPGNSPLHF
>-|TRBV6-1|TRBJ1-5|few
TGTGCCAGCACAGCTCGGGGGTTCCATCAGCCCCAGCATTTT
CASTARGFHQPQHF
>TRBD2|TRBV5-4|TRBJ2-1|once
TGTGCCAGCAGCTGGGTAGCGGGAGGGCCATTCGATGAGCAGTTCTTC
CASSWVAGGPFDEQFF
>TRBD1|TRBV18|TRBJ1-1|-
TGTGCCAGCGCGGGACAGAAGAACACTGAAGCTTTCTTT
CASAGQKNTEAFF
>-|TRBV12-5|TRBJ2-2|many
TGTGCTAGTGGTTTGATATCCGGGACACCGAGCACCGGGGAGCTGTTTTTT
CASGLISGTPSTGELFF
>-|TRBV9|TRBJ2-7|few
TGTGCCAGCAGCGTAGGGTGGGGGGACAGCCCCGAGCAGTACTTC
CASSVGWGDSPEQYF
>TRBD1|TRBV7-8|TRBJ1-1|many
TGTGCCAGCAGCTTCTCAGGGGGACCGGCTTTCTTT
CASSFSGGPAFF
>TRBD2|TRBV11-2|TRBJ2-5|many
TGTGCCAGCAGCTCCCAGCGGGAGGAGACCCAGTACTTC
CASSSQREETQYF
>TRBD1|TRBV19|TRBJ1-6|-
TGTGCCAGTAGTCCGGGACAGGGGAGGAATAATTCACCCCTCCACTTT
CASSPGQGRNNSPLHF
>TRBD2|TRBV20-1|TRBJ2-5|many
TGCAGTGCAACCCCTCCCCTAGCGGGCGAGACCCAGTACTTC
CSATPPLAGETQYF
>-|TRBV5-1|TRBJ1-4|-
TGCGCCAGCAAACCGGACAGCTCGGGGGGGGAAAAACTGTTTTTT
CASKPDSSGGEKLFF
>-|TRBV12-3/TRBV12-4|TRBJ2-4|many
TGTGCCAGCAGTGGCGATCTAGCCAAAAACATTCAGTACTTC
CASSGDLAKNIQYF
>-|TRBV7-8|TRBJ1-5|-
TGTGCCAGCAGCTTATATACAAGGAAAGGCAATCAGCCCCAGCATTTT
CASSLYTRKGNQPQHF
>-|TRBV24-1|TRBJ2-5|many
TGTGCCACCAGTGACCCCGTCCCGACAGCACAAGAGACCCAGTACTTC
CATSDPVPTAQETQYF
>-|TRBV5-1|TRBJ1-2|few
TGCGCCAGCAGCACCGGGGGAACAGGGACTAACTATGGCTACACCTTC
CASSTGGTGTNYGYTF
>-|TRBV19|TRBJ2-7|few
TGTGCCAGTAGTACTCAATCGACAGCCTACGAGCAGTACTTC
CASSTQSTAYEQYF
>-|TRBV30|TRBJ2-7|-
TGTGCCTGGAGGGGGGCCTACGAGCAGTACTTC
CAWRGAYEQYF
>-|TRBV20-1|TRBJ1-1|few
TGCAGTGCTAGAGATCAAGGCAGGGTCACTGAAGCTTCCTTT
CSARDQGRVTEASF
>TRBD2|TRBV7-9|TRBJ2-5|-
TGTGCCAGCAGCGACGCTAGCGGGGGTTACCAAGAGACCCAGTACTTC
CASSDASGGYQETQYF
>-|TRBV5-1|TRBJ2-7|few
TGCGCCAGCAGTCAGGGAAGCGGCTACGAGCAGTACTTC
CASSQGSGYEQYF
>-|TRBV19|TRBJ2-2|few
TGTGCGACTTATGGCTGGACCAGGACCGGGGAGCTGTTTTTT
CATYGWTRTGELFF
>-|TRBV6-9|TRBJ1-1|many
TGTGCCAGCAGTTCAAGAGGGAAAACTGAAGCTTTCTTT
CASSSRGKTEAFF
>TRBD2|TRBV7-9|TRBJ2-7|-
TGTGCCAGCAGCTTCCCCGGGACTAGCGGGGGAAACTACGAGCAGTACTTC
CASSFPGTSGGNYEQYF
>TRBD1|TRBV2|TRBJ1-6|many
TGTGCCAGCGCTTCCGGGACAGTTAGTTCACCCCTCCACTTT
CASASGTVSSPLHF
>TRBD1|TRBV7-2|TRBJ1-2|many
TGTGCCAGCAGCACAGGGGTTGCCCTGGGGGGCTACACCTTC
CASSTGVALGGYTF